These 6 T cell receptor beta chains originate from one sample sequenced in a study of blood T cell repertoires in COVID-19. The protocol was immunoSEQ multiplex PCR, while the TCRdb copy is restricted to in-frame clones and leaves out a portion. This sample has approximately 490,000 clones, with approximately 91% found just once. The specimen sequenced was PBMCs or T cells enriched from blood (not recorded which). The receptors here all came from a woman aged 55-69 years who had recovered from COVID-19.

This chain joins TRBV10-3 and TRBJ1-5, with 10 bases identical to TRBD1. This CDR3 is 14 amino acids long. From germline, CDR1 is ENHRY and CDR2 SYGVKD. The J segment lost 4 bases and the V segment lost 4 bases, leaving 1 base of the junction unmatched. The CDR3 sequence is CAISGDRGNQPQHF. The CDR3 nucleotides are TGTGCCATCAGTGGGGACAGGGGAAATCAGCCCCAGCATTTT.

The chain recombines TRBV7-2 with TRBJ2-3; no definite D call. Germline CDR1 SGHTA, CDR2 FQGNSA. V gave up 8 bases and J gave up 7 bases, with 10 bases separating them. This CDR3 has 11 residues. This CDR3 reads CASAQDYTQYF. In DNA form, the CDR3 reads TGTGCCAGCGCTCAGGATTATACGCAGTATTTT.

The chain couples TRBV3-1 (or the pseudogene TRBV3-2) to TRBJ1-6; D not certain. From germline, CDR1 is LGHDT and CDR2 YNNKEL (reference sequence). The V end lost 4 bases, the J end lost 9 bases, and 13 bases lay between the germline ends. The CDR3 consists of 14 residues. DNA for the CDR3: TGTGCCAGCAGCCTCCGGGAGGACGGTTCACCCCTCCACTTT. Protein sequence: CASSLREDGSPLHF.

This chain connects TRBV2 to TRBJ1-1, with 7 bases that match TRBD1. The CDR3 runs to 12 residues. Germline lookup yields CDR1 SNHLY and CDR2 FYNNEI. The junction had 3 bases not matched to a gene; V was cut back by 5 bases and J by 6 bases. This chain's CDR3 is CASSNRGAEAFF. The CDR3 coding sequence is TGTGCCAGCAGTAACAGGGGCGCTGAAGCTTTCTTT.

DNA for the CDR3: TGTGCCAGCAGCCCCATATACGGGGGGTCGGCCGGGGAGCTGTTTTTT. It specifies CASSPIYGGSAGELFF. The V and J genes are TRBV13 and TRBJ2-2; 7 bases fit TRBD2. Germline V CDR1 and CDR2: PRHDT, FYEKMQ (reference sequence). The trim removed 5 bases at V and 6 bases at J, leaving 12 bases unmatched. The CDR3 consists of 16 residues.

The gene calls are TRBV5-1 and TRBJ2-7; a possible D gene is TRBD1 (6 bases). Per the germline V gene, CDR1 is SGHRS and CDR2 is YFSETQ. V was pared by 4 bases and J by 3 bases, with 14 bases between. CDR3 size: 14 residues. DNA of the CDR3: TGCGCCAGCAGCCCGGACAGCCCATACTACGAGCAGTACTTC. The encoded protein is CASSPDSPYYEQYF.